Listed here are 7 T cell receptor beta chains from one sample, sequenced in a study of CD8 T cells in Susac syndrome. Reverse transcription of about 0.5 to 1 ug RNA was carried out with random hexamers. MiXCR was run by TCRdb on the immunoSEQ multiplex PCR reads, yielding one entry per CDR3 protein. The repertoire holds around 110,000 distinct CDR3 sequences, with 85% to 95% as singletons. The specimen was CD8+ T cells from PBMCs. These receptors were collected from a human donor with Susac syndrome.

The chain is built from TRBV6-2 or TRBV6-3 and TRBJ2-6; D is perhaps TRBD1 (6 bases). The V end was cut by 6 bases, the J end by 4 bases, with 10 bases between. The length of the CDR3 is 14 residues. The germline V gene encodes CDR1 MNHEY and CDR2 SVGEGT. Written as DNA, the CDR3 is TGTGCCAGCAGCCACGGACAGGGGGCCAACGTCCTGACTTTC. As protein: CASSHGQGANVLTF.

The V call is TRBV29-1, the J call TRBJ1-2; D call uncertain. The CDR3 runs 15 residues. CDR1 SQVTM and CDR2 ANQGSEA come from the germline V gene. Trimming removed 6 bases from V and 1 base from J, with 18 bases in between. The CDR3 loop reads CSVDSLGGSNYGYTF. CDR3 coding DNA: TGCAGCGTCGATTCCCTGGGAGGTAGTAACTATGGCTACACCTTC. The full variable domain, rest sourced from reference TRBV29-1 and TRBJ1-2, is SAVISQKPSRDICQRGTSLTIQCQVDSQVTMMFWYRQQPGQSLTLIATANQGSEATYESGFVIDKFPISRPNLTFSTLTVSNMSPEDSSIYLCSVDSLGGSNYGYTFGSGTRLTVV.

The V call is TRBV10-1, the J call TRBJ2-7; perhaps TRBD2 as D (5 bases). The CDR3 runs 11 residues. The germline V gene encodes CDR1 WNHNN and CDR2 SYGVQD (reference sequence). The V end lost 3 bases, the J end lost 6 bases, and 6 bases lay between the germline ends. CDR3 in DNA: TGCGCCAGCAGTGATGAGGGCGAGCAGTACTTC. This gives the protein CASSDEGEQYF.

The CDR3: CASSNSDSSNAGELFF. In nucleotides, the CDR3 is TGTGCCAGCAGCAACTCCGACAGCTCCAACGCCGGGGAGCTGTTTTTT. The chain couples TRBV13 to TRBJ2-2; D might be TRBD1 (5 bases). The germline V gene encodes CDR1 PRHDT and CDR2 FYEKMQ (reference sequence). This CDR3 region has 16 residues. Trimming took off 5 bases at V and 6 bases at J, with 19 bases between the two ends.

V gene TRBV6-7 combines with J gene TRBJ2-5, with 7 bases fitting TRBD1. TRBV6-7 is marked as an open reading frame, function uncertain. V trimming: 1 base; J trimming: 4 bases; junction bases outside the gene matches: 15. The CDR3 loop spans 18 amino acids. In nucleotides, the CDR3 is TGTGCCAGCAGTTACTTCGAGAGCAGACCGACAGGGCTAGAGACCCAGTACTTC. Amino acid sequence: CASSYFESRPTGLETQYF.

The chain has TRBV24-1 and TRBJ2-1, with 11 bases identical to TRBD2. Germline V CDR1 and CDR2: KGHDR, SFDVKD. The CDR3 is 14 residues long. Trimming cost V 5 bases and J 7 bases; bases outside gene matches: 3. In DNA, the CDR3 is TGTGCCACCAGTGCGGGACTAGCGGAGAATGAGCAGTTCTTC. Residues: CATSAGLAENEQFF.

A single count supports this clonotype. The V gene is TRBV7-9, the J gene TRBJ2-5, with TRBD1 matching over 10 bases. CDR3 length: 18 residues. With 5 bases clipped from V and 0 bases from J, the junction kept 12 bases outside the gene matches. In germline, CDR1 is SEHNR, CDR2 FQNEAQ (reference sequence). The CDR3, as DNA: TGTGCCAGCAGCAGCCCCCTTGGACAGGGGGTCGACCAAGAGACCCAGTACTTC. This encodes CASSSPLGQGVDQETQYF.